These T cell receptor beta chains were read from a single sample in a study of T-cell memory formation after mild COVID-19. TCRdb ran MiXCR on the 5' RACE reads and lists one entry per CDR3 protein. The sample consists of 200,000 to 300,000 distinct CDR3 sequences, approximately 16% of them appearing once. Input material: PBMCs or a T cell subset sorted from them (not recorded which). These receptors were collected from a man between 18 and 35 years old who had mild COVID-19 (a few samples of this study predate the infection). Cell type and time point are not known. Both conserved end residues are part of each CDR3. D genes are given only for firm matches. Size values are once, few and many counts, or a class for expanded clones, and some rows have none.

v_call	d_call	j_call	clone_size	cdr3_aa	cdr3_nt
TRBV30	NA	TRBJ1-5	NA	CAWSASYQPQHF	TGTGCCTGGAGTGCCTCGTATCAGCCCCAGCATTTT
TRBV9	NA	TRBJ2-2	NA	CASSVQYTGELFF	TGTGCCAGCAGCGTACAGTACACCGGGGAGCTGTTTTTT
TRBV5-1	NA	TRBJ2-1	many	CASSASGREQFF	TGCGCCAGCAGCGCGTCAGGGCGTGAGCAGTTCTTC
TRBV19	NA	TRBJ2-7	few	CASSIQGNEQYF	TGTGCCAGTAGTATCCAGGGGAACGAGCAGTACTTC
TRBV29-1	NA	TRBJ2-1	many	CSVGQVSYNEQFF	TGCAGCGTTGGACAGGTCTCCTACAATGAGCAGTTCTTC
TRBV7-9	TRBD1	TRBJ1-6	few	CASSLTMDRASISPLHF	TGTGCCAGCAGCTTAACGATGGACAGGGCATCGATCTCACCCCTCCACTTT
TRBV20-1	TRBD2	TRBJ2-3	many	CSALAVDGTDTQYF	TGCAGTGCCCTAGCGGTGGATGGCACAGATACGCAGTATTTT
TRBV4-2	NA	TRBJ1-1	NA	CASSPPPGQVEAFF	TGTGCCAGCAGCCCCCCGCCCGGACAAGTTGAAGCTTTCTTT
TRBV7-9	NA	TRBJ1-2	NA	CASSRRVGGYTF	TGTGCCAGCAGCCGCAGGGTTGGCGGCTACACCTTC
TRBV4-3	NA	TRBJ2-1	few	CASSRDPGSSYNEQFF	TGCGCCAGCAGCCGGGACCCGGGTAGCTCCTACAATGAGCAGTTCTTC
TRBV6-2/TRBV6-3	NA	TRBJ1-6	NA	CASSRLNSPLHF	TGTGCCAGCAGCAGACTGAATTCACCCCTCCACTTT
TRBV4-3	TRBD2	TRBJ2-7	NA	CASSQPSGGIHEQYF	TGCGCCAGCAGCCAACCCAGCGGGGGGATCCACGAGCAGTACTTC
TRBV24-1	NA	TRBJ2-3	few	CATSGLEGSDTQYF	TGTGCCACCAGTGGGCTTGAGGGTTCAGATACGCAGTATTTT
TRBV5-1	TRBD1	TRBJ1-6	many	CASSGSPGQGVSPLHF	TGCGCCAGCAGCGGAAGTCCGGGACAGGGAGTTTCACCCCTCCACTTT
TRBV27	NA	TRBJ2-7	few	CASSFLGQDLREQYF	TGTGCCAGCAGTTTTTTGGGACAAGACCTTAGGGAGCAGTACTTC
TRBV25-1	NA	TRBJ2-7	few	CASSEDEQYF	TGTGCCAGCAGTGAGGACGAGCAGTACTTC
TRBV6-1	TRBD1	TRBJ1-2	few	CASRAGTGWSGYTF	TGTGCCAGCAGGGCCGGGACAGGGTGGAGCGGCTACACCTTC
TRBV6-4	TRBD2	TRBJ2-3	NA	CASSESSGGQLDTQYF	TGTGCCAGCAGTGAGTCTAGCGGGGGCCAACTTGATACGCAGTATTTT
TRBV4-1	NA	TRBJ2-7	NA	CASSQESVWRQSYEQYF	TGCGCCAGCAGCCAAGAGTCCGTTTGGAGACAGTCCTACGAGCAGTACTTC
TRBV5-6	NA	TRBJ1-1	NA	CASSGSTGYTEAFF	TGTGCCAGCAGCGGATCAACAGGGTACACTGAAGCTTTCTTT
TRBV6-5	NA	TRBJ1-1	few	CASSARGSPEAFF	TGTGCCAGCAGTGCAAGGGGGAGCCCTGAAGCTTTCTTT
TRBV20-1	TRBD1	TRBJ1-5	few	CSAFPHPGTVSQPQHF	TGCAGTGCTTTCCCCCACCCCGGGACAGTTTCCCAGCCCCAGCATTTT
TRBV5-1	NA	TRBJ2-7	NA	CASQLGEDYEQYF	TGCGCCTCACAACTAGGGGAGGACTACGAGCAGTACTTC
TRBV20-1	NA	TRBJ2-3	once	CSAPLGGNTDTQYF	TGCAGTGCTCCGCTAGGAGGAAACACAGATACGCAGTATTTT
TRBV3-1	TRBD2	TRBJ2-3	NA	CASKGGGYTDTQYF	TGTGCCAGCAAGGGCGGGGGGTACACAGATACGCAGTATTTT
TRBV10-3	NA	TRBJ2-3	few	CAISDVAVYTDTQYF	TGTGCCATCAGTGACGTTGCGGTATACACAGATACGCAGTATTTT
TRBV3-1	NA	TRBJ2-2	few	CASSHLNTGELFF	TGTGCCAGCAGCCACCTTAACACCGGGGAGCTGTTTTTT
TRBV12-3/TRBV12-4	NA	TRBJ1-6	NA	CASSYLGVGSPLHF	TGTGCCAGCAGTTATTTGGGGGTTGGTTCACCCCTCCACTTT
TRBV7-2	TRBD1	TRBJ2-5	NA	CASSSTGTARETQYF	TGTGCCAGCAGCTCAACGGGGACAGCCCGAGAGACCCAGTACTTC
TRBV6-2/TRBV6-3	TRBD1	TRBJ2-2	many	CASSYGTGRATGELFF	TGTGCCAGCAGTTATGGGACAGGGCGAGCGACAGGGGAGCTGTTTTTT
TRBV6-2/TRBV6-3	TRBD1	TRBJ1-1	few	CASSESRDRNTEAFF	TGTGCCAGCAGTGAAAGCCGGGACAGGAACACTGAAGCTTTCTTT
TRBV7-9	TRBD1	TRBJ1-5	NA	CASSNTGENQPQHF	TGTGCCAGCAGTAATACAGGGGAAAATCAGCCCCAGCATTTT
TRBV4-3	NA	TRBJ2-6	NA	CASSQVVTVEGTGANVLTF	TGCGCCAGCAGCCAAGTGGTGACAGTGGAGGGCACTGGGGCCAACGTCCTGACTTTC
TRBV4-3	NA	TRBJ2-7	few	CASSQDDGLYEQYF	TGCGCCAGCAGCCAAGATGACGGGTTGTACGAGCAGTACTTC
TRBV30	TRBD2	TRBJ2-7	NA	CAWSPPESSGGPSYEQYF	TGTGCCTGGAGTCCCCCGGAGAGTAGCGGGGGGCCCTCCTACGAGCAGTACTTC
TRBV24-1	NA	TRBJ1-5	NA	CATSDSGGAVNQPQHF	TGTGCCACCAGTGATTCCGGGGGCGCCGTCAATCAGCCCCAGCATTTT
TRBV29-1	NA	TRBJ1-2	NA	CSAQSGPYGYTF	TGCAGCGCACAGTCCGGGCCATATGGCTACACCTTC
TRBV2	TRBD1	TRBJ1-1	NA	CASSFPGQGSSTEAFF	TGTGCCAGCAGTTTCCCGGGACAGGGTTCTAGCACTGAAGCTTTCTTT
TRBV20-1	NA	TRBJ1-5	many	CSAPVGEHQPQHF	TGCAGTGCTCCGGTTGGGGAACATCAGCCCCAGCATTTT
TRBV12-3/TRBV12-4	TRBD1	TRBJ2-7	many	CASSHRDRDSREQYF	TGTGCCAGCAGTCACCGCGACAGGGATTCGCGCGAGCAGTACTTC
TRBV7-2	NA	TRBJ2-5	NA	CASSRTHRKIETQYF	TGTGCCAGCAGTCGAACACACAGGAAAATAGAGACCCAGTACTTC
TRBV20-1	TRBD1	TRBJ2-3	NA	CSAGSRQGSTDTQYF	TGCAGTGCCGGGTCCCGACAGGGAAGCACAGATACGCAGTATTTT
TRBV12-3/TRBV12-4	TRBD1	TRBJ1-2	many	CASSPDRGSYGYTF	TGTGCCAGCAGCCCGGACAGGGGAAGCTATGGCTACACCTTC
TRBV7-2	TRBD1	TRBJ2-5	NA	CASSLGTGQETQYF	TGTGCCAGCAGCTTAGGGACAGGGCAAGAGACCCAGTACTTC
TRBV6-1	TRBD2	TRBJ2-5	NA	CASTYLSGEQETQYF	TGTGCCAGCACCTACCTTAGCGGGGAACAAGAGACCCAGTACTTC
TRBV5-1	NA	TRBJ1-6	few	CASSSEAGSLAPLHF	TGCGCCAGCAGCTCCGAAGCGGGGAGTTTGGCACCCCTCCACTTT
TRBV18	TRBD1	TRBJ2-1	many	CASSPGTGYNEQFF	TGTGCCAGCTCACCAGGGACAGGCTACAATGAGCAGTTCTTC
TRBV7-2	NA	TRBJ2-5	few	CASSLVGARETQYF	TGTGCCAGCAGCTTAGTGGGGGCCCGGGAGACCCAGTACTTC
TRBV5-1	TRBD1	TRBJ2-5	NA	CASSDRDRLYQETQYF	TGCGCCAGCAGCGACCGGGACAGATTGTACCAAGAGACCCAGTACTTC
TRBV6-1	NA	TRBJ2-3	NA	CASRYRTTDTQYF	TGTGCCAGCAGGTACAGAACCACAGATACGCAGTATTTT
TRBV2	TRBD1	TRBJ2-3	NA	CASLKQGKTQYF	TGTGCCAGCCTCAAACAGGGGAAGACGCAGTATTTT
TRBV4-1	NA	TRBJ2-5	once	CASSPALSGRLQETQYF	TGCGCCAGCAGCCCGGCCCTCAGCGGACGCCTCCAAGAGACCCAGTACTTC
TRBV3-1	NA	TRBJ1-4	few	CASSQAPRGAREKLFF	TGTGCCAGCAGCCAAGCCCCAAGAGGGGCCAGGGAAAAACTGTTTTTT
TRBV12-3/TRBV12-4	TRBD1	TRBJ1-1	NA	CASSMRDRQFKRTEAFF	TGTGCCAGCAGTATGAGGGACAGGCAGTTTAAGAGGACTGAAGCTTTCTTT